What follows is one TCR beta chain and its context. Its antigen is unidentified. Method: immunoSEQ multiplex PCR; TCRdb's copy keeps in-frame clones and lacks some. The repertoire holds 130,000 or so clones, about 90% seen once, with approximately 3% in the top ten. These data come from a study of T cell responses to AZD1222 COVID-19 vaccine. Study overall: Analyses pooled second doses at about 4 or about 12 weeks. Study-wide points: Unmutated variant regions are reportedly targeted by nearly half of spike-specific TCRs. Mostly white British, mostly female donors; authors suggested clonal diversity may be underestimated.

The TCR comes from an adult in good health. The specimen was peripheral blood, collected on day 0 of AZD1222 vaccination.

The CDR3, as DNA: TGTGCCAGCAGCTCCCGCCCCGGGACACTGAATTCACCCCTCCACTTT. Translating it yields CASSSRPGTLNSPLHF. The chain couples TRBV7-8 to TRBJ1-6; possibly TRBD1 for D (6 bases). Per the germline V gene, CDR1 is SGHVS and CDR2 is FQNEAQ. Trimming shortened V by 4 bases and J by 7 bases, and 17 bases separated the two germline ends. This CDR3 region has 16 residues.